These T cell receptor beta chains were read from a single sample in a study of CD8 T cells in Susac syndrome. One entry per CDR3 protein results from TCRdb running MiXCR on the immunoSEQ multiplex PCR reads. The sample has 85,000 to 95,000 distinct CDR3 sequences, just under 95% seen once. The source material was CD4+ T cells from PBMCs. These TCRs come from a human donor with Susac syndrome. The CDR3 runs from the conserved cysteine through the conserved F or W. A D gene is named only where the DNA matches it firmly. Rows may omit the clone size; those that give it use once, few, many or a size class.

-	-	TRBV2	TRBJ2-5	CASLFGQGAKYF	-
TRBD1	-	TRBV3-1	TRBJ1-1	CASSQGWTGPATEAFF	TGTGCCAGCAGCCAAGGATGGACAGGGCCGGCCACTGAAGCTTTCTTT
-	-	TRBV6-5	TRBJ2-7	CASSFHYSRHYEQYF	TGTGCCAGCAGTTTCCATTACAGTAGACACTACGAGCAGTACTTC
TRBD1	-	TRBV12-3/TRBV12-4	TRBJ1-5	CASSPGTDNQPQHF	TGTGCCAGCAGCCCCGGGACAGACAATCAGCCCCAGCATTTT
TRBD1	-	TRBV20-1	TRBJ2-7	CSAYSRDRSYEQYF	TGCAGTGCTTATAGCCGGGACAGATCCTACGAGCAGTACTTC
-	-	TRBV7-8	TRBJ1-4	CASSLRGQELVKLFF	TGTGCCAGCAGCTTAAGAGGGCAGGAGTTGGTAAAACTGTTTTTT
-	-	TRBV21-1	TRBJ1-2	CASSQQGYTF	TGTGCCAGCAGCCAGCAGGGCTACACCTTC
-	once	TRBV11-2	TRBJ1-2	CASRSDRSNYGYTF	TGTGCCAGCAGGTCGGACAGATCTAACTATGGCTACACCTTC
-	once	TRBV20-1	TRBJ2-7	CSASETRGLPPYEQYF	TGCAGTGCTAGTGAAACCCGAGGACTACCACCTTACGAGCAGTACTTC
TRBD2	once	TRBV7-9	TRBJ2-5	CASSFRGGEGETQYF	TGTGCCAGCAGCTTTCGCGGCGGGGAGGGAGAGACCCAGTACTTC
TRBD1	-	TRBV30	TRBJ1-2	CAWRVRTGREYGYTF	TGTGCCTGGAGAGTCAGGACAGGGCGGGAGTATGGCTACACCTTC
-	-	TRBV7-8	TRBJ2-7	CASSLGVSGGYEQYF	TGTGCCAGCAGCTTAGGAGTGAGTGGCGGTTACGAGCAGTACTTC
-	-	TRBV18	TRBJ1-6	CASSPDRSGSSPLHF	TGTGCCAGCTCACCCGACCGATCAGGTAGTTCACCCCTCCACTTT
-	-	TRBV30	TRBJ2-5	CAWGLPQETQYF	TGTGCCTGGGGACTTCCTCAAGAGACCCAGTACTTC
-	-	TRBV20-1	TRBJ2-1	CSATDVVGGEQFF	TGCAGTGCGACGGACGTAGTTGGGGGAGAGCAGTTCTTC
-	-	TRBV6-5	TRBJ1-2	CASSPDRKGYTF	TGTGCCAGCAGTCCTGACAGGAAGGGCTACACCTTC
-	once	TRBV15	TRBJ2-1	CATSRDPGINEQFF	TGTGCCACCAGCAGAGATCCGGGGATCAATGAGCAGTTCTTC
-	few	TRBV2	TRBJ1-2	CASSSTGIYGYTF	TGTGCCAGCAGTTCTACAGGTATCTATGGCTACACCTTC
TRBD1	-	TRBV28	TRBJ1-5	CASTLGDRERQPQHF	TGTGCCAGCACCCTAGGGGACAGGGAAAGACAGCCCCAGCATTTT
-	-	TRBV7-9	TRBJ1-6	CASSLGWQKVDGNSPLHF	TGTGCCAGCAGCCTAGGGTGGCAGAAGGTAGATGGGAATTCACCCCTTCACTTT
-	-	TRBV4-1	TRBJ1-2	CASSQDRGPNYGYTF	TGCGCCAGCAGCCAAGATAGGGGACCGAACTATGGCTACACCTTC
-	-	TRBV4-1	TRBJ2-3	CASSQDTGARADTQYF	TGCGCCAGCAGCCAAGATACGGGGGCCCGCGCAGATACGCAGTATTTT
TRBD1	-	TRBV6-6	TRBJ2-7	CASSYRTGGEQYF	TGTGCCAGCAGTTACAGGACAGGGGGCGAGCAGTACTTC
TRBD1	-	TRBV19	TRBJ2-3	CASRRQGADTQYF	TGTGCCAGTAGACGACAGGGCGCAGATACGCAGTATTTT
-	-	TRBV9	TRBJ2-1	CASSPNRVSYNEQFF	TGTGCCAGCAGCCCCAACCGGGTCTCCTACAATGAGCAGTTCTTC
-	once	TRBV10-3	TRBJ1-1	CAIIGELNTEAFF	TGTGCCATCATTGGGGAGTTGAACACTGAAGCTTTCTTT
TRBD1	few	TRBV7-3	TRBJ2-7	CASSPSKGAGEQYF	TGTGCCAGCAGCCCCTCAAAGGGGGCGGGCGAGCAGTACTTC
-	few	TRBV7-2	TRBJ1-6	CASSFRGQGNSPLHF	TGTGCCAGCAGCTTTCGAGGGCAGGGTAACTCACCCCTCCACTTT
-	-	TRBV5-6	TRBJ1-5	CASSLGDRRLGNQPQHF	TGTGCCAGCAGCCTTGGGGATCGTAGGTTGGGGAATCAGCCCCAGCATTTT
TRBD1	-	TRBV7-6	TRBJ2-5	CASSPWTGKETQYF	TGTGCCAGCAGCCCGTGGACAGGGAAGGAGACCCAGTACTTC
TRBD1	-	TRBV7-9	TRBJ2-5	CASSIGQGRETQYF	TGTGCCAGCAGCATAGGACAGGGGAGGGAGACCCAGTACTTC
TRBD1	-	TRBV28	TRBJ1-2	CATPGTGRYGYTF	TGTGCCACCCCCGGGACAGGGCGCTATGGCTACACCTTC
-	-	TRBV29-1	TRBJ1-2	CSVEPAREVDYGYTF	TGCAGCGTTGAACCCGCGAGGGAGGTCGACTATGGCTACACCTTC
-	once	TRBV27	TRBJ1-5	CASSLLADSNQPQHF	TGTGCCAGCAGTTTACTAGCAGATAGCAATCAGCCCCAGCATTTT
-	-	TRBV2	TRBJ2-3	CASSGDGGDTQYF	TGTGCCAGCAGTGGCGACGGGGGAGATACGCAGTATTTT
-	-	TRBV7-6	TRBJ2-5	CASSHVSGPQETQYF	TGTGCCAGCAGCCATGTCAGTGGGCCACAAGAGACCCAGTACTTC
-	once	TRBV3-1	TRBJ1-2	CASSPDKRRGYTF	TGTGCCAGCAGCCCCGACAAAAGAAGGGGCTACACCTTC
TRBD1	-	TRBV6-6	TRBJ1-3	CASSGTGANTIYF	TGTGCCAGCAGCGGGACAGGGGCCAACACCATATATTTT
-	-	TRBV10-3	TRBJ2-5	CAAGGGQYF	TGTGCCGCCGGGGGAGGCCAGTACTTC
-	-	TRBV2	TRBJ2-6	CASDSGLSGANVLTF	TGTGCCAGCGACTCCGGGTTGTCTGGGGCCAACGTCCTGACTTTC
TRBD2	-	TRBV7-2	TRBJ2-5	CASGRLAPETQYF	TGTGCCAGCGGACGACTAGCGCCAGAGACCCAGTACTTC
-	-	TRBV15	TRBJ1-1	CATSRDFGGRTEAFF	TGTGCCACCAGCAGAGATTTTGGGGGAAGGACTGAAGCTTTCTTT
-	-	TRBV24-1	TRBJ2-7	CATSDLRVLEMLQYF	TGTGCCACCAGTGATTTGAGGGTGTTGGAGATGCTTCAGTACTTC
-	-	TRBV12-3/TRBV12-4	TRBJ2-1	CASSPGRGSNEQFF	TGTGCCAGCAGCCCCGGTCGGGGATCCAATGAGCAGTTCTTC
TRBD1	-	TRBV4-1	TRBJ2-5	CASSQPGQGESETQYF	TGCGCCAGCAGCCAGCCAGGACAGGGGGAATCAGAGACCCAGTACTTC
-	-	TRBV4-1	TRBJ2-5	CASSQWRKETQYF	TGCGCCAGCAGCCAATGGAGAAAAGAGACCCAGTACTTC
-	-	TRBV30	TRBJ1-1	CAWSRENTEAFF	TGTGCCTGGAGTAGGGAGAACACTGAAGCTTTCTTT
TRBD2	-	TRBV29-1	TRBJ2-7	CSVEAGLAGDYEQYF	TGCAGCGTTGAAGCCGGACTAGCGGGGGATTACGAGCAGTACTTC
-	-	TRBV3-1	TRBJ2-5	CASSQEGTQYF	TGTGCCAGCAGCCAAGAAGGGACCCAGTACTTC
TRBD1	-	TRBV14	TRBJ2-7	CASSPLGQGEDEQYF	TGTGCCAGCAGCCCGCTGGGACAGGGGGAAGACGAGCAGTACTTC
-	-	TRBV28	TRBJ1-2	CASSTGPSGYTF	TGTGCCAGCAGTACAGGGCCCTCTGGCTACACCTTC
TRBD1	-	TRBV2	TRBJ1-6	CASSGDRVKSPLHF	TGTGCCAGCAGCGGGGACAGGGTTAAATCACCCCTCCACTTT
TRBD1	-	TRBV29-1	TRBJ2-5	CSTSDRGRGFQGETQYF	TGCAGCACCTCAGACAGGGGGCGTGGGTTCCAGGGGGAGACCCAGTACTTC
-	-	TRBV29-1	TRBJ1-3	CSVTPRSGNTIYF	TGCAGCGTTACGCCGCGCTCTGGAAACACCATATATTTT
-	-	TRBV12-3/TRBV12-4	TRBJ2-3	CASSLARADTQYF	TGTGCCAGCAGTTTAGCGAGGGCGGATACGCAGTATTTT